This T cell receptor beta chain emerged from a study of control samples from healthy donors and cancer patients. Only in-frame clones appear in the TCRdb table, and some are missing; sequencing was by immunoSEQ multiplex PCR. The sample records 120,000 or so clones, roughly 87% being singletons. This CDR3 has 13 amino acids. Per the germline V gene, CDR1 is KGHSH and CDR2 is LQKENI. Deletions cut 5 bases from V and 5 bases from J, with 12 bases between. The material sequenced was blood. The V call is TRBV18, the J call TRBJ2-5; D possibly uses TRBD1 or TRBD2 (6 bases each). This clonotype originated in a man in his forties in good health. The CDR3 here is CASSRGVMETQYF. The CDR3 nucleotides are TGTGCCAGCTCAAGGGGGGTAATGGAGACCCAGTACTTC.